In its sample, the clone carrying this T cell receptor (beta chain) was seen many times. Its antigen remains unknown. This entry is derived from a study of T-cell reconstitution after alpha-beta-depleted transplantation in children. Study outcomes and limitations: Diversity of TCRbeta at day 60 was high in some patients, arising from surviving recipient T cells and thymic progenitors. Where alpha-beta T cells came from about two months after transplant was reportedly several hundred expanded graft clones. Counts and diversity of T cells one year after transplant came mostly from newly produced T cells.

TCRbeta library construction was performed incorporating unique molecular identifiers. TCRdb ran MiXCR on the PCR reads and lists one entry per CDR3 protein. Of more than 400,000 distinct CDR3 sequences in the sample, about an eighth were seen once. This CDR3 is 14 amino acids long. Germline CDR1 MDHEN, CDR2 SYDVKM. Trimming removed 2 bases from V and 2 bases from J, with 10 bases in between. The sample was PBMCs, mostly from graft donor cells, taken 180 days after TCRalphabeta/CD19-depleted stem cell transplant. The chain recombines TRBV28 with TRBJ2-7, with D unresolved. This sequence was found in a female patient aged 2 to 10 who had a stem cell transplant for aplastic anemia, so the T cells may come from the graft donor. The CDR3 is CASSLPGSAYEQYF. The CDR3 DNA reads TGTGCCAGCAGTTTACCTGGGTCAGCCTACGAGCAGTACTTC.